What follows are 21 T cell receptor beta chains derived from one specimen sequenced in a study of blood T cells in healthy people across ages. The use of a sample-barcoded 5' primer and a J-beta primer mix characterized a second PCR of roughly 6 to 12 cycles. One entry per CDR3 protein results from TCRdb running MiXCR on the 5' RACE reads. This sample yields around 870,000 distinct CDR3 sequences, of which less than 35% are seen a single time; 15% to 20% belongs to the top ten. The sample comprised blood. These receptors all come from a woman at least 80 years old in good health.

V is TRBV25-1 and J is TRBJ1-1; no clear D gene. This CDR3 contains 13 residues. Germline V gives CDR1 MGHDK, CDR2 SYGVNS. V lost 5 bases and J lost 1, with 8 bases in between. CDR3 sequence (DNA): TGTGCCAGCAGTTTCCACAGGAACACTGAAGCTTTCTTT. As protein: CASSFHRNTEAFF.

This clonotype was detected a few times. The chain has TRBV27 and TRBJ1-1, with 7 bases fitting TRBD1. Germline loops: CDR1 MNHEY, CDR2 SMNVEV (reference sequence). J was trimmed by 6 bases and V by 5 bases; bases with no gene match: 9. The CDR3 contains 14 residues. CDR3 region: CASSLRQGFPEAFF. CDR3 nucleotides: TGTGCCAGCAGTCTTAGACAGGGTTTTCCTGAAGCTTTCTTT.

This chain's CDR3 is CSAKASTLYGYTF. Written as DNA, the CDR3 is TGCAGTGCTAAAGCGTCAACCCTATATGGCTACACCTTC. The chain recombines TRBV20-1 with TRBJ1-2; D ambiguous. CDR3 length equals 13 residues. The ends were cut back, 4 bases at V and 5 bases at J, with 14 bases in the middle. Germline V gene lookup returns CDR1 DFQATT and CDR2 SNEGSKA (reference sequence).

As regards this clonotype: This may arise from a read error, as a much more abundant clone is one base away. V usage is TRBV25-1 and J usage is TRBJ2-3; TRBD2 agrees at 9 bases. Germline-derived CDR1 and CDR2 are MGHDK and SYGVNS. The V segment lost 1 base and the J segment 6 bases; nucleotides outside the gene matches: 5. The CDR3 consists of 15 residues. Here the CDR3 reads CASSECLAGSDTQYF. In DNA, the CDR3 is TGTGCCAGCAGTGAATGTCTAGCGGGGTCCGATACGCAGTATTTT.

V and J are TRBV13 and TRBJ1-1; TRBD1 is a possible D gene (6 bases). The CDR3 runs to 13 residues. Deletions cut 3 bases from V and 6 bases from J, with 11 bases between. CDR1 PRHDT and CDR2 FYEKMQ come from the germline V gene (reference sequence). The CDR3: CASSFTGSAEAFF. In nucleotides, the CDR3 is TGTGCCAGCAGCTTTACAGGGTCCGCTGAAGCTTTCTTT. The variable domain in full, completed from reference TRBV13 and TRBJ1-1, reads AAGVIQSPRHLIKEKRETATLKCYPIPRHDTVYWYQQGPGQDPQFLISFYEKMQSDKGSIPDRFSAQQFSDYHSELNMSSLELGDSALYFCASSFTGSAEAFFGQGTRLTVV.

The chain carries TRBV3-1 and TRBJ2-1, with 12 nucleotides matching TRBD1. The DNA end is more similar to TRBJ2-7, so the J call may be wrong. The CDR3 is 15 amino acids. Germline loops: CDR1 LGHDT, CDR2 YNNKEL (reference sequence). The CDR3 DNA is TGTGCCAGCAGCCATAGGGACAGGGGGCTCGGTGAGCAGTACTTC. It yields the protein CASSHRDRGLGEQYF.

This clonotype was observed at least ten times. This chain connects TRBV7-2 to TRBJ2-1; 10 nucleotides align to TRBD2. The ends lost 6 bases at V and 5 bases at J; junction bases unmatched: 10. CDR1 is SGHTA and CDR2 is FQGNSA in the germline V gene. CDR3 length: 16 residues. The CDR3 is CASRPSLAGVHNEQFF. CDR3 in DNA: TGTGCCAGCAGACCTTCTCTAGCGGGGGTTCACAATGAGCAGTTCTTC. Full variable domain (outside the CDR3, taken from reference TRBV7-2 and TRBJ2-1): GAGVSQSPSNKVTEKGKDVELRCDPISGHTALYWYRQSLGQGLEFLIYFQGNSAPDKSGLPSDRFSAERTGGSVSTLTIQRTQQEDSAVYLCASRPSLAGVHNEQFFGPGTRLTVL.

As for this clonotype: This clone may be a read error of a much larger clone one base away. The V gene is TRBV4-1, the J gene TRBJ2-1; D is uncertain. Per the germline V gene, CDR1 is MGHRA and CDR2 is YSYEKL. This CDR3 is built from 15 residues. With 1 base removed from V and 6 bases from J, the gap between germline ends came to 13 bases. CDR3 coding DNA: TGCGCCAGCAGCCAAGCGGGCCTAACCTTCAATGAGCAGTTCTTC. It yields the protein CASSQAGLTFNEQFF.

This clonotype was seen just once. The genes are TRBV6-5 and TRBJ2-5; the match to TRBD1 covers 9 bases. This CDR3 spans 14 amino acids. Per the germline V gene, CDR1 is MNHEY and CDR2 is SVGAGI. V lost 5 bases to trimming and J lost 4 bases; unmatched junction nucleotides: 5. CDR3 region: CASSLMGQGETQYF. Written as DNA, the CDR3 is TGTGCCAGCAGTCTCATGGGACAGGGAGAGACCCAGTACTTC.

This clonotype was counted between two and nine times. V is TRBV30 and J is TRBJ2-1; D not certain. The CDR3 is 15 residues long. The V gene's germline CDR1 is GTSNPN and CDR2 SVGIG (reference sequence). V lost 4 bases, J lost 5 bases, and 18 bases lay in between. This chain's CDR3 is CAWTYPVAANNEQFF. The CDR3 DNA follows: TGTGCCTGGACTTACCCGGTGGCAGCTAACAATGAGCAGTTCTTC. Together with reference TRBV30 and TRBJ2-1, the CDR3 gives the full variable domain: SQTIHQWPATLVQPVGSPLSLECTVEGTSNPNLYWYRQAAGRGLQLLFYSVGIGQISSEVPQNLSASRPQDRQFILSSKKLLLSDSGFYLCAWTYPVAANNEQFFGPGTRLTVL.

The chain uses TRBV10-2 and TRBJ1-1, with 9 bases lining up with TRBD1. This CDR3 region has 16 residues. V lost 7 bases, J lost 0 bases, and 9 bases stayed unmatched. CDR1 is WSHSY, CDR2 SAAADI, per germline. In DNA form, the CDR3 reads TGCGCCAGCAATCACAGGGGGCGCAGGTTGAACACTGAAGCTTTCTTT. Translating it yields CASNHRGRRLNTEAFF.

This rearrangement joins TRBV6-1 to TRBJ2-7, with D perhaps matching TRBD2 (6 bases). The CDR3 has 16 amino acids. The V gene lost 6 bases and the J gene lost 4 bases, with 22 bases spanning the gap. Germline V gene sequence: CDR1 MNHNS, CDR2 SASEGT. The CDR3 reads CASRGPGTGRTYEQYF. In nucleotides, the CDR3 is TGTGCCAGCAGAGGTCCCGGGACGGGGAGGACGTACGAGCAGTACTTC.

The sample holds many counts of this clonotype. Because the CDR3's place on the DNA is in doubt, the DNA is left out and the CDR3 is given as listed by TCRdb. The J gene is TRBJ2-3, the V gene TRBV12-3 or TRBV12-4. The CDR3 is 16 residues long, counting both termini. CDR3 in amino acids: CASSSSTGTSTDTQYF.

As concerns this clonotype: This may stem from a read error, because a much larger clone lies one nucleotide away. This chain links TRBV28 with TRBJ1-2, with 7 nucleotides matching TRBD1. This CDR3 region has 13 residues. CDR1 is MDHEN and CDR2 is SYDVKM in the germline V gene. CDR3 loop: CASSIQGNCGYTF. The CDR3 DNA reads TGTGCCAGCAGCATACAGGGGAACTGTGGCTACACCTTC.

The gene calls are TRBV7-9 and TRBJ2-1; D is possibly TRBD1 or TRBD2 (6 bases each). Germline V gene sequence: CDR1 SEHNR, CDR2 FQNEAQ (reference sequence). Trimming shortened V by 4 bases and J by 6 bases, and 19 bases separated the two germline ends. The CDR3 totals 16 residues. CDR3 in amino acids: CASSSRVGAGSNEQFF. The CDR3 DNA follows: TGTGCCAGCAGCTCCCGTGTGGGGGCGGGGTCCAATGAGCAGTTCTTC. Using reference TRBV7-9 and TRBJ2-1 for the parts outside the CDR3, the full variable domain is DTGVSQNPRHKITKRGQNVTFRCDPISEHNRLYWYRQTLGQGPEFLTYFQNEAQLEKSRLLSDRFSAERPKGSFSTLEIQRTEQGDSAMYLCASSSRVGAGSNEQFFGPGTRLTVL.

As concerns this clonotype: Mismatch with germline at one junction end may stem from a read error. The CDR3 DNA follows: TGCGCCAGCAGCCTGGCCGTGGGAATCACAGATATGCAGTATTTT. The encoded protein is CASSLAVGITDMQYF. The V gene is TRBV5-1, the J gene TRBJ2-3; the D is unclear. This CDR3 comprises 15 residues. Germline V gives CDR1 SGHRS, CDR2 YFSETQ.

The CDR3 protein is CALARTSTDTQYF. The CDR3 nucleotides are TGTGCATTAGCCCGGACTAGCACAGATACGCAGTATTTT. The chain links TRBV30 to TRBJ2-3, with D maybe TRBD2 (5 bases). The CDR3 is made up of 13 amino acids. Germline loops: CDR1 GTSNPN, CDR2 SVGIG (reference sequence).

This chain joins TRBV12-3 or TRBV12-4 and TRBJ1-2; 10 bases align to TRBD1. The CDR3 runs 15 residues. V gave up 3 bases and J gave up 4 bases; unmatched junction bases: 5. CDR3 region: CASSFGTGDIYGYTF. Here the CDR3 DNA reads TGTGCCAGCAGTTTCGGGACAGGGGACATCTATGGCTACACCTTC.

The count of this clonotype is one. V usage is TRBV10-3 and J usage is TRBJ2-1, with TRBD1 as a possible D gene (6 bases). The CDR3 length is 14 residues. V was trimmed by 10 bases and J by 8 bases, leaving 21 bases between them. The germline gives CDR1 ENHRY, CDR2 SYGVKD. CDR3 in amino acids: CATGQPHTDDEQFF. The CDR3 coding sequence is TGTGCCACTGGACAGCCCCACACAGACGATGAGCAGTTCTTC.

Details on this clonotype: A much larger clonotype is one base distant, so this may be a read error. The chain carries TRBV18 and TRBJ2-5; tentative D call: TRBD1 (5 bases). This CDR3 region has 15 residues. The germline gives CDR1 KGHSH, CDR2 LQKENI. This CDR3 reads CACSPNLQVQETQYF. In nucleotides, the CDR3 is TGTGCCTGCTCACCAAACCTACAGGTGCAAGAGACCCAGTACTTC.

This clonotype was found many times. The chain joins TRBV25-1 to TRBJ2-5; D is uncertain. The CDR3 is 15 residues long. Germline V CDR1 and CDR2: MGHDK, SYGVNS. Trimming took 2 bases from V and 4 from J, leaving 14 bases between them. The CDR3 region is CASSETGRLGETQYF. The CDR3 coding sequence is TGTGCCAGCAGTGAAACTGGCAGGTTGGGAGAGACCCAGTACTTC.